This T cell receptor (beta chain) was observed in a study of cytomegalovirus exposure and HLA in healthy donors. This clone was seen once. The antigen remains undetermined. Study results and caveats: The authors later found most CMV-associated TCR beta chains appeared HLA-restricted.

PCR involved 60 Vbeta and 13 Jbeta primers. Assay: immunoSEQ multiplex PCR; the TCRdb copy retains only in-frame clones and omits some. Of 150,000 to 200,000 clones in the sample, approximately 80% are singletons; the top ten hold roughly 7.3%. This TCR was sampled from a male donor in good health and CMV-seropositive. The specimen sequenced was PBMCs.

CDR3 nucleotide sequence: TGTGCTAGTGGTTTGGTACGAGGGGGCAATGGCTACACCTTC. It codes for CASGLVRGGNGYTF. The gene calls are TRBV12-5 and TRBJ1-2; 7 bases are a match to TRBD1. CDR1 and CDR2 from the germline V gene are LGHNT and FRNRAP. The CDR3 has 14 amino acids. Trimming took 0 bases from V and 6 from J; bases not matched to a gene: 4. Using reference TRBV12-5 and TRBJ1-2 for the parts outside the CDR3, the full variable domain is DARVTQTPRHKVTEMGQEVTMRCQPILGHNTVFWYRQTMMQGLELLAYFRNRAPLDDSGMPKDRFSAEMPDATLATLKIQPSEPRDSAVYFCASGLVRGGNGYTFGSGTRLTVV.